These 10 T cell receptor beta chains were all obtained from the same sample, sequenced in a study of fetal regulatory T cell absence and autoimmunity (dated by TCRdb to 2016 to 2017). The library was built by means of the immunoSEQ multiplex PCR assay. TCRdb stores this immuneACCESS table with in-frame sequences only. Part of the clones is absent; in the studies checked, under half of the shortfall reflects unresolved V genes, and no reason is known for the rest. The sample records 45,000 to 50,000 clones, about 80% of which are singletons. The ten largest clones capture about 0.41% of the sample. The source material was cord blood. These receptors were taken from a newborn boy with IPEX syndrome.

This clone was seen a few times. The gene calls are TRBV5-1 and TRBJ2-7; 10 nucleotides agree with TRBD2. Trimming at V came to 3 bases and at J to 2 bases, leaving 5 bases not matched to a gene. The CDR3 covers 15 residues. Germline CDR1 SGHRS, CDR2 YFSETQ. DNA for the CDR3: TGCGCCAGCAGCTGGACTAGCGGAGGCGCCTACGAGCAGTACTTC. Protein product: CASSWTSGGAYEQYF.

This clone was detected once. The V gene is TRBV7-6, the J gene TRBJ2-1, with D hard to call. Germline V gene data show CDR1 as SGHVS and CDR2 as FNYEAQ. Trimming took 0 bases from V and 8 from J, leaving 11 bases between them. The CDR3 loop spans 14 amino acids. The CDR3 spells CASSLALRSHEQFF. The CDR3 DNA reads TGTGCCAGCAGCTTAGCGCTCAGGTCTCATGAGCAGTTCTTC.

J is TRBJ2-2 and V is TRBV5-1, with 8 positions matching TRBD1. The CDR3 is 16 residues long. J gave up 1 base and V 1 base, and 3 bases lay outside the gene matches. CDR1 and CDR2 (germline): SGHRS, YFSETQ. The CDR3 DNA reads TGCGCCAGCAGCTTGCGGACAGGGAGGAACACCGGGGAGCTGTTTTTT. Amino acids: CASSLRTGRNTGELFF.

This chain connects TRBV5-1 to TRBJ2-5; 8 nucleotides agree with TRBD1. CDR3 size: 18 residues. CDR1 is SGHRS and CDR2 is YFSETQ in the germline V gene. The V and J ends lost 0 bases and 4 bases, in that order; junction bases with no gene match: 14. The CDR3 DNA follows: TGCGCCAGCAGCTTGGCCCTTGGCAGCCGGACAGGGAGAGAGACCCAGTACTTC. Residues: CASSLALGSRTGRETQYF.

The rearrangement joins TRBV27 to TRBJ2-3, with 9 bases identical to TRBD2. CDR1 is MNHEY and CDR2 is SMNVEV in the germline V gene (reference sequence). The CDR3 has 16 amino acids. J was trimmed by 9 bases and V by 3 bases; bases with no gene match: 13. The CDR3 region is CASSFTGGGAPGTQYF. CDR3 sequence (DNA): TGTGCCAGCAGTTTTACGGGCGGGGGGGCTCCCGGAACGCAGTATTTT.

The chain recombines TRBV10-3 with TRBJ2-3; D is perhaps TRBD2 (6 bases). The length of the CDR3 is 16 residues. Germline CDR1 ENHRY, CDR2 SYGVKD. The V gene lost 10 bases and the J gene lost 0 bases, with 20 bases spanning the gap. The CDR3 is CATLLGTFGSTDTQYF. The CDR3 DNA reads TGTGCCACGCTACTTGGGACTTTTGGTAGCACAGATACGCAGTATTTT.

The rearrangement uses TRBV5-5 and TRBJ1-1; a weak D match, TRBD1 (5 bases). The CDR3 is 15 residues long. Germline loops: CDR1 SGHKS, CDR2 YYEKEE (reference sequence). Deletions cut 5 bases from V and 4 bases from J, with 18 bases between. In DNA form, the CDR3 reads TGTGCCAGCAGTACCAGGGATCCCTTAGGCACTGAAGCTTTCTTT. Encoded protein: CASSTRDPLGTEAFF.

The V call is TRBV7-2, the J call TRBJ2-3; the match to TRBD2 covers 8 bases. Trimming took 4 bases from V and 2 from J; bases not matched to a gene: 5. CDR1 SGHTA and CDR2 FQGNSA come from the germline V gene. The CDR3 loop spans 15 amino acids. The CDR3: CASSSLAGLTDTQYF. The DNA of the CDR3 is TGTGCCAGCAGCTCCCTAGCGGGTCTCACAGATACGCAGTATTTT.

The CDR3 spells CATSRQGPYEQYF. The CDR3 bases are TGTGCCACCAGCAGACAGGGGCCCTACGAGCAGTACTTC. The chain links TRBV15 to TRBJ2-7; D may be TRBD1 (6 bases). CDR3 length: 13 amino acids. The V end was cut by 2 bases, the J end by 2 bases, with 7 bases between. Germline V CDR1 and CDR2: LNHNV, YYDKDF (reference sequence).

CDR3 in DNA: TGTGCCAGCACTGAGGGAATTAGCGGGAGGGTCTACAATGAGCAGTTCTTC. The encoded protein is CASTEGISGRVYNEQFF. This rearrangement joins TRBV6-1 to TRBJ2-1; 11 positions agree with TRBD2. V shed 7 bases and J 3 bases; nucleotides not matched to a gene: 11. The CDR3 is 17 residues long. CDR1 is MNHNS, CDR2 SASEGT, per germline.